These 5 T cell receptor beta chains came from one sample sequenced in a study of T cell responses to AZD1222 COVID-19 vaccine. Sequencing used immunoSEQ multiplex PCR; TCRdb keeps in-frame clones, though not all of them. The sample lists just over 150,000 clones, approximately 90% occurring once. The specimen comprised peripheral blood, sampled on day 0 of AZD1222 vaccination. The receptors were sampled from an adult in good health.

V gene TRBV28 combines with J gene TRBJ1-4; 10 nucleotides match TRBD1. Germline V gene sequence: CDR1 MDHEN, CDR2 SYDVKM. This CDR3 has 13 residues. J lost 8 bases, V lost 8 bases, and 5 bases had no gene match. The CDR3 sequence is CASSGQGSEKLFF. CDR3 nucleotide sequence: TGTGCCAGCTCGGGACAGGGGTCAGAAAAACTGTTTTTT.

The rearrangement joins TRBV19 to TRBJ1-5; possibly TRBD1 for D (5 bases). V lost 5 bases, J lost 2 bases, and 19 bases lay in between. This CDR3 is built from 17 residues. Per the germline V gene, CDR1 is LNHDA and CDR2 is SQIVND (reference sequence). The DNA for the CDR3 is TGTGCCAGTAGTTCGCAGGGAGGAACTGGAGGCAATCAGCCCCAGCATTTT. Translating gives CASSSQGGTGGNQPQHF.

J is TRBJ2-6 and V is TRBV4-3; 10 bases map to TRBD2. Trimming removed 0 bases from V and 1 base from J; junction bases left unmatched: 6. Germline CDR1 LGHNA, CDR2 YSLEER. The CDR3 runs to 19 residues. The CDR3 DNA sequence: TGCGCCAGCAGCCAAGATCCCCTAGCGGGAGAATCTGGGGCCAACGTCCTGACTTTC. Protein sequence: CASSQDPLAGESGANVLTF.

The rearrangement uses TRBV4-1 and TRBJ2-2; TRBD1 matches at 8 bases. V shed 4 bases, J shed 0 bases, and the junction held 16 bases outside the gene matches. The CDR3 spans 20 residues. CDR1 and CDR2 from the germline V gene are MGHRA and YSYEKL. CDR3 residues: CASSLGQGERTPTNTGELFF. CDR3 DNA sequence: TGCGCCAGCAGCCTCGGACAGGGTGAAAGGACTCCTACGAACACCGGGGAGCTGTTTTTT.

This sequence joins TRBV6-1 and TRBJ2-7; no reliable D call. V shed 0 bases and J shed 7 bases, with 13 bases lying between them. The CDR3 covers 14 residues. Germline CDR1 reads MNHNS; CDR2 reads SASEGT. The DNA of the CDR3 is TGTGCCAGCAGTGAAGCGCTCAGATATTGGGAGCAGTACTTC. It encodes CASSEALRYWEQYF.